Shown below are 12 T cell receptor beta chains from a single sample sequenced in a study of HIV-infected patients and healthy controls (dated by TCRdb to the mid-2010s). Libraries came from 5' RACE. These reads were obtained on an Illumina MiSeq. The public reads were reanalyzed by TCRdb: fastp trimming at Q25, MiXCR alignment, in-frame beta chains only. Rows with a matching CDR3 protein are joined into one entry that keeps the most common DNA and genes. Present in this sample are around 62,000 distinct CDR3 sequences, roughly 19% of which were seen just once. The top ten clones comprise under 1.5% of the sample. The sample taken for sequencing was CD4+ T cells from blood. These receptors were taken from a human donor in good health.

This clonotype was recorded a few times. This chain's CDR3 is CATGTPLYNEQFF. The DNA of the CDR3 is TGTGCCACCGGGACACCCCTTTACAATGAGCAGTTCTTC. The rearrangement joins TRBV6-6 to TRBJ2-1; possible D gene TRBD1, 6 bases. V shed 10 bases and J shed 4 bases, with 14 bases lying between them. Germline CDR1 is MNHNY and CDR2 is SVGAGI (reference sequence). This CDR3 is 13 amino acids long.

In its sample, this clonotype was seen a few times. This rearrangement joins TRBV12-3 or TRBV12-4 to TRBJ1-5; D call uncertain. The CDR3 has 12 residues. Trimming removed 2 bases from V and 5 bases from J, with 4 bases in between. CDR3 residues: CASSLNDQPQHF. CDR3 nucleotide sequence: TGTGCCAGCAGTTTAAACGATCAGCCCCAGCATTTT.

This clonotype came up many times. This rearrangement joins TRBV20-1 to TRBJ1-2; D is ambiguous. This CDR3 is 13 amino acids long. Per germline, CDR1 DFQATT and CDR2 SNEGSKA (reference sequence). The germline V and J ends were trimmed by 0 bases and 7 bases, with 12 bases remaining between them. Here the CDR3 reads CSARDSRDTGYTF. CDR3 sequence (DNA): TGCAGTGCTAGAGATTCACGGGATACTGGCTACACCTTC.

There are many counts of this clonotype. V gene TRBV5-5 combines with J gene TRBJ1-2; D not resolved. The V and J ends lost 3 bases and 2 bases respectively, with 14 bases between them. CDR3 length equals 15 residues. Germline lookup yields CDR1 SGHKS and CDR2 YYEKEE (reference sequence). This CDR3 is CASSWAVGTNYGYTF. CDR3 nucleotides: TGTGCCAGCAGCTGGGCCGTCGGTACCAACTATGGCTACACCTTC.

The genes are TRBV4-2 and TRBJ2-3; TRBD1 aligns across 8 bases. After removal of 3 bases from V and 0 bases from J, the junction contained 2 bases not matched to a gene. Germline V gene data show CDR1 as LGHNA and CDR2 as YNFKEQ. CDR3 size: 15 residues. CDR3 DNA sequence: TGTGCCAGCAGCCAGACAGGGGTTAGCACAGATACGCAGTATTTT. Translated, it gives CASSQTGVSTDTQYF.

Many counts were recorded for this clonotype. The CDR3 protein is CASSQGFEQFF. Here the CDR3 DNA reads TGTGCCAGCAGTCAGGGTTTTGAGCAGTTCTTC. The rearrangement joins TRBV6-5 to TRBJ2-1, with D perhaps matching TRBD1 (5 bases). In germline, CDR1 is MNHEY, CDR2 SVGAGI. V was trimmed by 5 bases and J by 9 bases, leaving 8 bases between them. This CDR3 comprises 11 residues.

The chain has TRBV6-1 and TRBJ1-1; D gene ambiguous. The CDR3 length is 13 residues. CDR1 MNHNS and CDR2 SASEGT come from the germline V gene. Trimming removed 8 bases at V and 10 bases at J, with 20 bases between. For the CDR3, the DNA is TGTGCCAGCTCCCGCGGACCCGGGATCCCAGCTTTCTTT. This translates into CASSRGPGIPAFF.

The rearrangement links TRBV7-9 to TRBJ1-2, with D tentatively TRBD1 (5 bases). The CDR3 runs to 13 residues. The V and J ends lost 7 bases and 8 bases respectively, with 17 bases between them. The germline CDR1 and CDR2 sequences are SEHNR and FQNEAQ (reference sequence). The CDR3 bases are TGTGCCAGCAACAAATTAGGGGAATCCGGCTACACCTTC. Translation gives CASNKLGESGYTF. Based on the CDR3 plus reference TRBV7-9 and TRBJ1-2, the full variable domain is DTGVSQNPRHKITKRGQNVTFRCDPISEHNRLYWYRQTLGQGPEFLTYFQNEAQLEKSRLLSDRFSAERPKGSFSTLEIQRTEQGDSAMYLCASNKLGESGYTFGSGTRLTVV.

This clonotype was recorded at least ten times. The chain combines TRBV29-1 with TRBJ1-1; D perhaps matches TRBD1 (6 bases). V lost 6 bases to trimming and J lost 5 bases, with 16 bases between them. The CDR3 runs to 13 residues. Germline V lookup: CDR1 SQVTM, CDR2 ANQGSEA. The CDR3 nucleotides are TGCAGCGTAGGGACAAATTTAGGGACTGAAGCTTTCTTT. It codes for CSVGTNLGTEAFF.

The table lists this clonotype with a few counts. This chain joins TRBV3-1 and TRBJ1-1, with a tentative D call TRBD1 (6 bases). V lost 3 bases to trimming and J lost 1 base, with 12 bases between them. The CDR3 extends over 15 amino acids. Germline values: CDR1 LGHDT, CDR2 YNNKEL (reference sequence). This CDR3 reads CASSQGGHWNTEAFF. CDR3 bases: TGTGCCAGCAGCCAGGGGGGACATTGGAACACTGAAGCTTTCTTT.

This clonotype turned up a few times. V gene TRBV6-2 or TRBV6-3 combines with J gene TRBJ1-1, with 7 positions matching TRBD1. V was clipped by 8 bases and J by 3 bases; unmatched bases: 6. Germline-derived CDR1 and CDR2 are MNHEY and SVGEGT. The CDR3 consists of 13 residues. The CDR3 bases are TGTGCCAGCGGGACAGATATAGACACTGAAGCTTTCTTT. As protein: CASGTDIDTEAFF.

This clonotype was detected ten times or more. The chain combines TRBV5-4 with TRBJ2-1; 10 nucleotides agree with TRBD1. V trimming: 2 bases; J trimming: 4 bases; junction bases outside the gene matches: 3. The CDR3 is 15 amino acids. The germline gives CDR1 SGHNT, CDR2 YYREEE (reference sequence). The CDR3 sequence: CASSLGDRGYNEQFF. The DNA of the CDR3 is TGTGCCAGCAGCTTAGGGGACAGGGGATACAATGAGCAGTTCTTC.